What follows are 25 T cell receptor beta chains derived from one specimen sequenced in a study of control samples from healthy donors and cancer patients. Produced via immunoSEQ multiplex PCR; TCRdb's table is partial and in-frame only. In the table there are 140,000 to 150,000 clones, roughly 93% of which are singletons. Sequencing was performed on blood. The receptors derive from a man aged 18 to 30 in good health.

The chain couples TRBV6-5 to TRBJ1-2; unclear D gene. CDR1 is MNHEY, CDR2 SVGAGI, per germline. The CDR3 totals 14 residues. The V gene lost 0 bases and the J gene lost 4 bases, with 9 bases spanning the gap. The CDR3 loop reads CASSYSGSGYGYTF. As DNA, the CDR3 is TGTGCCAGCAGTTACTCGGGTTCGGGCTATGGCTACACCTTC.

The chain combines TRBV7-9 with TRBJ1-4, with TRBD1 as a possible D gene (6 bases). V lost 5 bases and J 4 bases, leaving 14 bases between the germline ends. Germline V gives CDR1 SEHNR, CDR2 FQNEAQ (reference sequence). The length of the CDR3 is 15 residues. The DNA of the CDR3 is TGTGCCAGCAGCGCACGGACAGCCCATAATGAAAAACTGTTTTTT. The encoded protein is CASSARTAHNEKLFF.

J is TRBJ2-4 and V is TRBV5-1; 8 positions agree with TRBD1. The trim removed 0 bases at V and 5 bases at J, leaving 4 bases unmatched. Germline assignment: CDR1 SGHRS and CDR2 YFSETQ. The CDR3 is 15 residues long. The CDR3 loop reads CASSLEGTGENIQYF. The DNA for the CDR3 is TGCGCCAGCAGCTTGGAAGGGACAGGAGAAAACATTCAGTACTTC.

As concerns this clone: The same CDR3 is also encoded by other DNA sequences in this sample. This chain uses TRBV6-5 with TRBJ2-6; possibly TRBD1 or TRBD2 for D (5 bases each). V lost 2 bases and J lost 4, with 9 bases in between. In germline, CDR1 is MNHEY, CDR2 SVGAGI. This CDR3 is 15 amino acids long. Here the CDR3 DNA reads TGTGCCAGCAGTTACGGGACCTCCGGGGCCAACGTCCTGACTTTC. As protein: CASSYGTSGANVLTF.

This clone appeared a single time. The V call is TRBV7-6, the J call TRBJ2-5; D remains unclear. Germline V gives CDR1 SGHVS, CDR2 FNYEAQ. The ends were cut back, 4 bases at V and 0 bases at J, with 0 bases in the middle. The CDR3 contains 11 residues. The CDR3 loop reads CASSYQETQYF. The DNA for the CDR3 is TGTGCCAGCAGCTACCAAGAGACCCAGTACTTC.

The V gene is TRBV7-8, the J gene TRBJ2-7, with 10 positions matching TRBD1. Germline CDR1 is SGHVS and CDR2 is FQNEAQ. J lost 2 bases, V lost 10 bases, and 14 bases had no gene match. This CDR3 contains 16 residues. The CDR3 reads CATIQPGQGSPYEQYF. The CDR3 bases are TGTGCCACGATTCAACCGGGACAGGGGTCCCCCTACGAGCAGTACTTC.

The chain uses TRBV5-1 and TRBJ1-3; D unclear. The length of the CDR3 is 14 residues. V was cut by 4 bases and J by 4 bases, with 12 bases left in between. Germline lookup yields CDR1 SGHRS and CDR2 YFSETQ. CDR3 in DNA: TGCGCCAGCAGCCCCTCGAGGACCGGAAACACCATATATTTT. This sequence encodes CASSPSRTGNTIYF.

The chain couples TRBV7-9 to TRBJ1-2; D gene uncertain. The V and J ends lost 7 bases and 4 bases respectively, with 13 bases between them. CDR3 size: 13 residues. The germline gives CDR1 SEHNR, CDR2 FQNEAQ (reference sequence). The CDR3 bases are TGTGCCAGCACTTCTGGTCTGTCCTATGGCTACACCTTC. Its protein product is CASTSGLSYGYTF.

The chain is built from TRBV5-6 and TRBJ2-1; TRBD2 matches 7 bases. The CDR3 covers 13 residues. The germline V gene encodes CDR1 SGHDT and CDR2 YYEEEE. The V segment lost 3 bases and the J segment 11 bases; nucleotides outside the gene matches: 8. The CDR3 nucleotides are TGTGCCAGCAGCTCCGGGACTAAGAAAAAGCAGTTCTTC. Translating it yields CASSSGTKKKQFF.

The gene calls are TRBV2 and TRBJ1-2, with 8 bases lining up with TRBD1. Trimming took 7 bases from V and 8 from J; bases not matched to a gene: 12. CDR3 size: 14 residues. Germline values: CDR1 SNHLY, CDR2 FYNNEI. The DNA of the CDR3 is TGTGCCAGCATCCCACAGGGGGGGGTTGGAGGCTACACCTTC. It codes for CASIPQGGVGGYTF.

V gene TRBV19 combines with J gene TRBJ2-2, with D perhaps TRBD2 (7 bases). Germline V lookup: CDR1 LNHDA, CDR2 SQIVND (reference sequence). The CDR3 has 17 residues. V lost 2 bases to trimming and J lost 0 bases, with 13 bases between them. The CDR3 sequence is CASSIWGGVPNTGELFF. In nucleotides, the CDR3 is TGTGCCAGTAGTATATGGGGGGGCGTCCCGAACACCGGGGAGCTGTTTTTT.

The chain couples TRBV2 to TRBJ1-2; 7 nucleotides align to TRBD1. The CDR3 has 15 amino acids. The germline V gene encodes CDR1 SNHLY and CDR2 FYNNEI. With V trimmed by 4 bases and J by 0 bases, 5 bases remained unmatched. The chain's CDR3 is CASSGGQTPNYGYTF. The CDR3 DNA is TGTGCCAGCAGTGGGGGACAGACACCTAACTATGGCTACACCTTC.

CDR3 region: CASRDRGTGYTF. CDR3 DNA sequence: TGTGCCAGCAGGGACAGGGGAACTGGCTACACCTTC. J is TRBJ1-2 and V is TRBV6-5; 9 bases fit TRBD1. CDR3 size: 12 residues. In germline, CDR1 is MNHEY, CDR2 SVGAGI. V gave up 6 bases and J gave up 7 bases; unmatched junction bases: 3.

This clone was observed a single time. This chain joins TRBV2 and TRBJ1-4; TRBD1 matches at 8 bases. The trim removed 5 bases at V and 5 bases at J, leaving 4 bases unmatched. This CDR3 spans 14 amino acids. CDR1 and CDR2 from the germline V gene are SNHLY and FYNNEI. The CDR3 DNA sequence: TGTGCCAGCAGTTCCGACAGGGGCAATGAAAAACTGTTTTTT. This gives the protein CASSSDRGNEKLFF.

The chain is built from TRBV6-4 and TRBJ1-6, with D tentatively TRBD1 (6 bases). Germline-derived CDR1 and CDR2 are MRHNA and SNTAGT. Trimming removed 3 bases from V and 0 bases from J, with 9 bases in between. The CDR3 contains 16 residues. CDR3 in amino acids: CASSETGSSYNSPLHF. Written as DNA, the CDR3 is TGTGCCAGCAGTGAAACAGGGAGCTCCTATAATTCACCCCTCCACTTT.

The CDR3 sequence is CASSFSSLPGTSNTGELFF. In DNA, the CDR3 is TGTGCCAGCAGCTTCTCCTCACTCCCGGGGACATCGAACACCGGGGAGCTGTTTTTT. The V and J genes are TRBV11-3 and TRBJ2-2, with D perhaps matching TRBD1 (6 bases). V gave up 3 bases and J gave up 0 bases, with 20 bases separating them. The CDR3 has 19 residues. Germline V gene lookup returns CDR1 SGHNT and CDR2 YENEEA.

The rearrangement links TRBV29-1 to TRBJ1-1; D gene ambiguous. Germline CDR1 is SQVTM and CDR2 is ANQGSEA. The CDR3 is 11 amino acids. Trimming left V 6 bases short and J 5 bases short, with 10 bases between. CDR3 sequence: CSVPTRTEAFF. The CDR3 DNA reads TGCAGCGTGCCCACGAGGACTGAAGCTTTCTTT.

The rearrangement uses TRBV7-9 and TRBJ2-1, with 7 nucleotides matching TRBD1. The CDR3 is 14 residues long. Germline CDR1 reads SEHNR; CDR2 reads FQNEAQ (reference sequence). V shed 5 bases, J shed 3 bases, and the junction held 4 bases outside the gene matches. In nucleotides, the CDR3 is TGTGCCAGCAGCCCTCGGGACAGCTACAATGAGCAGTTCTTC. It codes for CASSPRDSYNEQFF.

The J gene is TRBJ2-7, the V gene TRBV4-1; 9 bases agree with TRBD1. Germline V CDR1 and CDR2: MGHRA, YSYEKL. V lost 3 bases to trimming and J lost 3 bases; unmatched junction nucleotides: 3. The CDR3 runs to 14 residues. In DNA form, the CDR3 reads TGCGCCAGCAGCCACGGGACAGGGCTCTACGAGCAGTACTTC. Translated: CASSHGTGLYEQYF.

The chain is built from TRBV5-1 and TRBJ1-5; tentative D call: TRBD1 (5 bases). Per the germline V gene, CDR1 is SGHRS and CDR2 is YFSETQ. This CDR3 has 14 residues. Between the trimmed V and J ends, which lost 0 bases and 1 base, there was a span of 5 bases. CDR3 sequence: CASSLAGSNQPQHF. As DNA, the CDR3 is TGCGCCAGCAGCTTGGCAGGGAGCAATCAGCCCCAGCATTTT.

The chain employs TRBV4-3 and TRBJ2-7, with 9 bases fitting TRBD2. V was clipped by 0 bases and J by 3 bases; unmatched bases: 6. This CDR3 comprises 16 residues. CDR1 LGHNA and CDR2 YSLEER come from the germline V gene. Here the CDR3 DNA reads TGCGCCAGCAGCCAAGATATAACTAGCGGGTTCTACGAGCAGTACTTC. This gives the protein CASSQDITSGFYEQYF.

The chain links TRBV9 to TRBJ1-5; possible D gene TRBD1, 5 bases. The CDR3 runs to 15 residues. With 2 bases removed from V and 0 bases from J, the gap between germline ends came to 9 bases. The germline gives CDR1 SGDLS, CDR2 YYNGEE. In DNA, the CDR3 is TGTGCCAGCAGCGTTTCGGGGACTAGCAATCAGCCCCAGCATTTT. This sequence encodes CASSVSGTSNQPQHF.

This chain joins TRBV6-4 and TRBJ2-1; TRBD2 matches at 8 bases. The J segment lost 3 bases and the V segment lost 3 bases, leaving 4 bases of the junction unmatched. The length of the CDR3 is 15 residues. The V gene's germline CDR1 is MRHNA and CDR2 SNTAGT. CDR3 in DNA: TGTGCCAGCAGTGATTTAGCGGGGAACTACAATGAGCAGTTCTTC. Translating it yields CASSDLAGNYNEQFF.

V is TRBV7-3 and J is TRBJ2-1, with 9 bases that match TRBD2. This CDR3 contains 15 residues. V shed 2 bases, J shed 8 bases, and the junction held 7 bases outside the gene matches. Germline loops: CDR1 SGHTA, CDR2 FQGTGA. In DNA form, the CDR3 reads TGTGCCAGCAGCTTAGGCGGGAGGGTAGCGGATGAGCAGTTCTTC. Translating gives CASSLGGRVADEQFF.

CDR3 region: CASSIWTGNYGYTF. The CDR3 DNA is TGTGCCAGCAGCATTTGGACAGGGAACTATGGCTACACCTTC. The chain couples TRBV5-4 to TRBJ1-2, with 8 bases identical to TRBD1. CDR1 and CDR2 from the germline V gene are SGHNT and YYREEE (reference sequence). Trimming at V came to 4 bases and at J to 2 bases, leaving 4 bases not matched to a gene. This CDR3 has 14 amino acids.